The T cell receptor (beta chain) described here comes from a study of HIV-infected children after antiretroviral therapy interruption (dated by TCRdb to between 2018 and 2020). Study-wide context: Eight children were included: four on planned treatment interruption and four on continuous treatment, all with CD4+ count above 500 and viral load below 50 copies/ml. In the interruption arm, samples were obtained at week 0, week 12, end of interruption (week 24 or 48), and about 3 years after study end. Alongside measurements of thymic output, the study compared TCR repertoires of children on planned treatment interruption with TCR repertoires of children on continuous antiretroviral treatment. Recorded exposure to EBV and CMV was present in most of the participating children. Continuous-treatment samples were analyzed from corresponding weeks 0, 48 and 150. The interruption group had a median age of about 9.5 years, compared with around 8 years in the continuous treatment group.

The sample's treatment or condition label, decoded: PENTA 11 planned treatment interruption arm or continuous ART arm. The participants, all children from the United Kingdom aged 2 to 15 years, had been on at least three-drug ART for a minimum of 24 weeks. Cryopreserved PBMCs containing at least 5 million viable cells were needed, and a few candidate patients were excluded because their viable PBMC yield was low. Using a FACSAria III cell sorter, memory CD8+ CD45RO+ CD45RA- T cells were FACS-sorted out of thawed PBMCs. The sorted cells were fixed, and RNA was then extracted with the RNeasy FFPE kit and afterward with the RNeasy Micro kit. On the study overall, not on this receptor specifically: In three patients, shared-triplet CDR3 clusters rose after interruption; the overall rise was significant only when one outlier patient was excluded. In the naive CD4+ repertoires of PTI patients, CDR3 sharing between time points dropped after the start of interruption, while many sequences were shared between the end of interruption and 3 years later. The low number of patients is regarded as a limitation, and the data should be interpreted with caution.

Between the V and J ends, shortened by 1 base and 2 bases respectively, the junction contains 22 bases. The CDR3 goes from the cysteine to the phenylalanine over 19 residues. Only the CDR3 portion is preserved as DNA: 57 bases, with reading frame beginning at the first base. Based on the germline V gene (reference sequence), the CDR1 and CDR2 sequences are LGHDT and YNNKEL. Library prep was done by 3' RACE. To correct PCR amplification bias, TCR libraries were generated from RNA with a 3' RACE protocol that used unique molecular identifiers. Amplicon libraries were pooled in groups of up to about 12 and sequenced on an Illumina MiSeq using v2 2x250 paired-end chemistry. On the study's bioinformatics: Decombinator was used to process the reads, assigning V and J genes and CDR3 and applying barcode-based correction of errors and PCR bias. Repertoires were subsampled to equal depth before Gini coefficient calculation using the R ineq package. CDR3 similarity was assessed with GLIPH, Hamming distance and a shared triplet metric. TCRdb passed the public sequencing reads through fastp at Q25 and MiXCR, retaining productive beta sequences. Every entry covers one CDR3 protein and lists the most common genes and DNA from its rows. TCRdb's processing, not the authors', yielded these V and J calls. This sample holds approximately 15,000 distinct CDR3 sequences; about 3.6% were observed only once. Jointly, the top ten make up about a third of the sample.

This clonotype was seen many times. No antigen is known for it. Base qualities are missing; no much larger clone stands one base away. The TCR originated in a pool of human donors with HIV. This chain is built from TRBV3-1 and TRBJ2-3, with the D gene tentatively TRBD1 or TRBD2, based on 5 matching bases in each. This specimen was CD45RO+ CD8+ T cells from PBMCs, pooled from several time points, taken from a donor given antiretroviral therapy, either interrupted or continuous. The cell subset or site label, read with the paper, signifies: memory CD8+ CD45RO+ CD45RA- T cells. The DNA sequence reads TGTGCCAGCAGCCAAGTCGGGACCCCCTTACGAAAGATCACAGATACGCAGTATTTT. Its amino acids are CASSQVGTPLRKITDTQYF.